This section outlines one TCR beta chain sequence together with its context. Its cognate antigen has yet to be identified. Per-base qualities were not stored, and no clone one base away is much larger. This record belongs to a study of blood T cell repertoires in COVID-19 (dated by TCRdb to 2018 to 2021). Broadly, across the study: The collaborator samples originated in the United States, Italy and Spain and spanned the acute and convalescent phases of COVID-19. The prospective study material was composed of cDNA or gDNA derived from T cells, B-cell-depleted T cells, or PBMCs. The dataset comprised deeply sampled blood TCRbeta repertoires from subjects exposed to, actively infected with, or recovered from COVID-19. The repertoires were released in a freely available public database intended as a resource for research on the immune response to SARS-CoV-2. The samples were drawn from the first 160 participants of the ongoing ImmuneRACE study and from more than 1,000 subjects provided by 6 global collaborators. A de-identified subject ID, COVID-19 status, age in years and sex were almost always included in the sample metadata. Where available, HLA class I and class II types were taken from metadata supplied by the sample provider and were not determined by assay-based typing. Broader findings and caveats from the paper: How much clinical and demographic metadata was included differed by source and by participant, and the metadata was provided uncurated.

Collaborating institutions collected whole blood in K2EDTA tubes following their own protocols. For TCRbeta analysis, collaborator samples were shipped as frozen whole blood, as isolated PBMCs, or as DNA extracted from either sample type. Including the terminal cysteine and phenylalanine, the CDR3 comprises 13 residues. Only CDR3 DNA remains: 39 bases, in frame from the first base. The germline V end is reduced by 7 bases and the J end by 10 bases; junction bases left unmatched: 3. As encoded in the germline V gene, CDR1 is SGDLS while CDR2 is YYNGEE. TCRbeta CDR3 regions were amplified from genomic DNA using the immunoSEQ Assay, a bias-controlled multiplex PCR. In the source study's methods: The number of nucleated cells in each sample was estimated from the amplification of reference gene primers within the assay. Sequence reads were collapsed and filtered to measure the absolute abundance of every unique TCRbeta CDR3 rearrangement. For each sample, productive Simpson clonality was calculated by taking the square root of Simpson's diversity index across productive rearrangements. TCRdb stores this immuneACCESS table with in-frame sequences only. Part of the clones is absent; in the studies checked, under half of the shortfall reflects unresolved V genes, and no reason is known for the rest. V and J calls and clone size follow that table, whereas D and trimming were derived from the DNA. The table for this sample lists about 81,000 clones; 84% of them were counted only once. The ten biggest clones cover roughly 14% of the sample.

The chain employs TRBV9 and TRBJ2-1; TRBD2 matches 15 bases in the middle. The TCR originated in a human donor in a cohort sampled during active COVID-19. The sample taken for sequencing was peripheral blood. Read as DNA, the sequence is TGTGCCAGCGCAGGGACTAGCGGGGGGGAGCAGTTCTTC. This gives the protein CASAGTSGGEQFF.